Listed below are T cell receptor beta chains from one sample, sequenced in a study of blood T cell repertoires in COVID-19. TCRdb keeps only in-frame clones here, not all; method: immunoSEQ multiplex PCR. The table lists around 700,000 clones, just under 90% of them singletons. The sample was peripheral blood. The source of these receptors is a woman between 18 and 30 years old with acute or convalescent COVID-19. CDR3s include the opening cysteine and the closing phenylalanine or tryptophan. A D gene is named only where the DNA matches it firmly. Clone size is given for some rows only: seen once, a few or many times, or a class if the clone is expanded.

size: NA; J: TRBJ2-3; D: TRBD2; V: TRBV18; CDR3: CASSLRILSGGAGTDTQYF; DNA: TGTGCCAGCTCACTCCGCATCCTAAGCGGGGGGGCCGGCACAGATACGCAGTATTTT
size: NA; J: TRBJ1-1; D: NA; V: TRBV3-1/TRBV3-2; CDR3: CASSQYSGGTGNTEAFF; DNA: TGTGCCAGCAGCCAATATTCTGGGGGGACTGGGAACACTGAAGCTTTCTTT
size: NA; J: TRBJ1-1; D: NA; V: TRBV27; CDR3: CASRLIGQSLHEAFF; DNA: TGTGCCAGCAGACTCATAGGACAGAGTTTACATGAAGCTTTCTTT
size: NA; J: TRBJ1-1; D: NA; V: TRBV12-5; CDR3: CASGSSGGLTEAFF; DNA: TGTGCTAGTGGTTCCTCGGGGGGGCTCACTGAAGCTTTCTTT
size: NA; J: TRBJ1-2; D: TRBD1; V: TRBV5-4; CDR3: CASSFGQGLLYGYTF; DNA: TGTGCCAGCAGCTTCGGACAGGGGCTCCTCTATGGCTACACCTTC
size: NA; J: TRBJ2-1; D: NA; V: TRBV19; CDR3: CASSIVSGVNEQFF; DNA: TGTGCCAGTAGTATAGTATCCGGGGTTAATGAGCAGTTCTTC
size: NA; J: TRBJ2-7; D: TRBD1; V: TRBV27; CDR3: CASSLVSPRQGTTYEQYF; DNA: TGTGCCAGCAGTTTGGTTTCCCCGAGACAGGGAACAACCTACGAGCAGTACTTC
size: NA; J: TRBJ1-2; D: TRBD1; V: TRBV18; CDR3: CASSPNSGTVYGYTF; DNA: TGTGCCAGCTCACCAAACTCCGGGACAGTCTATGGCTACACCTTC
size: NA; J: TRBJ1-5; D: NA; V: TRBV4-1; CDR3: CASSRSRDTGQPQHF; DNA: TGCGCCAGCAGCCGAAGCCGGGACACCGGACAGCCCCAGCATTTT
size: NA; J: TRBJ2-5; D: TRBD1; V: TRBV14; CDR3: CASSQHRGWIETQYF; DNA: TGTGCCAGCAGCCAACACAGGGGATGGATAGAGACCCAGTACTTC
size: NA; J: TRBJ1-1; D: NA; V: TRBV27; CDR3: CASRPDPYRETEAFF; DNA: TGTGCCAGCAGGCCGGACCCTTACAGGGAGACTGAAGCTTTCTTT
size: NA; J: TRBJ1-2; D: NA; V: TRBV9; CDR3: CASSPTSSLSYGYTF; DNA: TGTGCCAGCAGCCCCACCTCCTCCCTATCCTATGGCTACACCTTC
size: NA; J: TRBJ2-7; D: TRBD2; V: TRBV4-2; CDR3: CASSQESGGGYEQYF; DNA: TGTGCCAGCAGCCAAGAAAGCGGGGGAGGATACGAGCAGTACTTC
size: NA; J: TRBJ2-3; D: NA; V: TRBV5-8; CDR3: CASSWRRGTDTQYF; DNA: TGTGCCAGCAGCTGGAGGCGGGGCACAGATACGCAGTATTTT
size: NA; J: TRBJ1-1; D: NA; V: TRBV29-1; CDR3: CSVDGEANTEAFF; DNA: TGCAGCGTTGATGGGGAGGCGAACACTGAAGCTTTCTTT
size: NA; J: TRBJ2-7; D: TRBD1; V: TRBV7-2; CDR3: CASSLGIVGTGLEQYF; DNA: TGTGCCAGCAGCTTAGGAATTGTTGGGACAGGGCTCGAGCAGTACTTC
size: NA; J: TRBJ2-6; D: TRBD2; V: TRBV7-9; CDR3: CASSVWGGSGANVLTF; DNA: TGTGCCAGCAGCGTCTGGGGGGGCTCTGGGGCCAACGTCCTGACTTTC
size: NA; J: TRBJ2-7; D: TRBD1; V: TRBV7-6; CDR3: CASSRGQGYEQYF; DNA: TGTGCCAGCAGCCGGGGACAGGGCTACGAGCAGTACTTC
size: NA; J: TRBJ1-5; D: TRBD1; V: TRBV2; CDR3: CASRKSGQGANQPQHF; DNA: TGTGCCAGCAGAAAATCGGGACAGGGGGCCAATCAGCCCCAGCATTTT
size: NA; J: TRBJ2-3; D: NA; V: TRBV3-1/TRBV3-2; CDR3: CASSQAVTDTQYF; DNA: TGTGCCAGCAGCCAAGCCGTGACAGATACGCAGTATTTT
size: NA; J: TRBJ2-7; D: NA; V: TRBV9; CDR3: CASSRDKSSYEQYF; DNA: TGTGCCAGCTCCCGGGACAAAAGCTCCTACGAGCAGTACTTC
size: NA; J: TRBJ1-6; D: NA; V: TRBV6-5; CDR3: CAGSYSGGKNSPLHF; DNA: TGTGCCGGCAGTTACTCGGGGGGGAAGAATTCACCCCTCCACTTT
size: NA; J: TRBJ2-1; D: NA; V: TRBV7-9; CDR3: CASSTRTNNNEQFF; DNA: TGTGCCAGCAGCACTCGGACTAACAACAATGAGCAGTTCTTC
size: NA; J: TRBJ1-2; D: NA; V: TRBV15; CDR3: CATSRVEGYTF; DNA: TGTGCCACCAGCAGAGTCGAGGGCTACACCTTC
size: once; J: TRBJ2-2; D: TRBD2; V: TRBV9; CDR3: CASSSRLAGGHPTGELFF; DNA: TGTGCCAGCAGCTCCCGACTAGCGGGGGGGCATCCCACCGGGGAGCTGTTTTTT
size: NA; J: TRBJ2-6; D: NA; V: TRBV6-4; CDR3: CASSDSVDGANVLTF; DNA: TGTGCCAGCAGTGACTCGGTAGATGGGGCCAACGTCCTGACTTTC
size: once; J: TRBJ1-3; D: NA; V: TRBV7-2; CDR3: CASTTPTTGNTIYF; DNA: TGTGCCAGCACCACCCCCACAACGGGAAACACCATATATTTT
size: NA; J: TRBJ1-4; D: NA; V: TRBV18; CDR3: CASSPVGGTNEKLFF; DNA: TGTGCCAGCTCACCAGTGGGGGGAACTAATGAAAAACTGTTTTTT
size: NA; J: TRBJ1-5; D: TRBD1; V: TRBV7-7; CDR3: CASSRKGIRQGAMSSNQPQHF; DNA: TGTGCCAGCAGCCGTAAAGGGATTCGACAGGGGGCGATGAGTAGCAATCAGCCCCAGCATTTT
size: NA; J: TRBJ2-3; D: NA; V: TRBV5-1; CDR3: CASQLTGSTDTQYF; DNA: TGCGCCAGTCAATTGACAGGTAGCACAGATACGCAGTATTTT
size: NA; J: TRBJ1-5; D: TRBD1; V: TRBV19; CDR3: CASSPRGRTSNQPQHF; DNA: TGTGCCAGTAGCCCCAGGGGGCGGACGAGCAATCAGCCCCAGCATTTT
size: NA; J: TRBJ1-3; D: NA; V: TRBV24-1; CDR3: CATSDPTGTGNTIYF; DNA: TGTGCCACCAGTGACCCTACAGGGACCGGAAACACCATATATTTT
size: NA; J: TRBJ1-1; D: NA; V: TRBV5-6; CDR3: CASSFLGVTEAFF; DNA: TGTGCCAGCAGCTTTTTGGGCGTGACTGAAGCTTTCTTT
size: NA; J: TRBJ2-2; D: NA; V: TRBV7-6; CDR3: CASSLLPGLVNTGELFF; DNA: TGTGCCAGCAGCCTTCTTCCGGGACTTGTGAACACCGGGGAGCTGTTTTTT
size: NA; J: TRBJ1-1; D: NA; V: TRBV2; CDR3: CASSQGEGTEAFF; DNA: TGTGCCAGCAGCCAGGGTGAAGGCACTGAAGCTTTCTTT
size: NA; J: TRBJ1-2; D: TRBD1; V: TRBV27; CDR3: CASRQGEIYGYTF; DNA: TGTGCCAGCAGACAGGGGGAAATTTATGGCTACACCTTC
size: NA; J: TRBJ1-4; D: NA; V: TRBV30; CDR3: CAWSYGNEKLFF; DNA: TGTGCCTGGAGTTACGGGAATGAAAAACTGTTTTTT
size: NA; J: TRBJ2-1; D: NA; V: TRBV18; CDR3: CASSPLEGAYNEQFF; DNA: TGTGCCAGCTCACCACTTGAGGGGGCCTACAATGAGCAGTTCTTC
size: NA; J: TRBJ1-6; D: TRBD1; V: TRBV5-1; CDR3: CASSLGQGLGNSPLHF; DNA: TGCGCCAGCAGCTTGGGACAGGGGCTAGGTAATTCACCCCTCCACTTT
size: NA; J: TRBJ2-3; D: NA; V: TRBV28; CDR3: CASSPRPFGIDTQYF; DNA: TGTGCCAGCAGTCCTAGGCCCTTTGGTATAGATACGCAGTATTTT
size: NA; J: TRBJ2-1; D: NA; V: TRBV29-1; CDR3: CSGSASSYNEQFF; DNA: TGCAGCGGATCAGCGAGCTCCTACAATGAGCAGTTCTTC
size: NA; J: TRBJ1-2; D: NA; V: TRBV30; CDR3: CAWSGSAGSYGYTF; DNA: TGTGCCTGGAGTGGGAGTGCCGGTAGCTATGGCTACACCTTC